Below, one T cell receptor beta chain is given with its context. No antigen is known for it. The data are from a study of CD4 T cells in relation to SARS-CoV-2 and coronaviruses. Data came from immunoSEQ multiplex PCR; TCRdb stores just in-frame clones and leaves some out. The sample includes about 19,000 clones, 60% to 85% of them seen just once. Before the COVID-19 pandemic, during about 2010-2019, CD4+ T cells were taken from unexposed donors. After about ten days of culture, CD4+ T cells were isolated. Sequenced material: CD4+ T cells from PBMCs, cultured in vitro. The TCR comes from a human donor in good health.

The CDR3 spells CASSPPAMRTEAFF. The CDR3 DNA reads as TGTGCCAGCAGTCCCCCGGCCATGAGGACTGAAGCTTTCTTT. This chain connects TRBV2 to TRBJ1-1; no clear D. The V gene lost 5 bases and the J gene lost 5 bases, with 15 bases spanning the gap. CDR3 size: 14 residues. Germline lookup yields CDR1 SNHLY and CDR2 FYNNEI. Together with reference TRBV2 and TRBJ1-1, the CDR3 gives the full variable domain: EPEVTQTPSHQVTQMGQEVILRCVPISNHLYFYWYRQILGQKVEFLVSFYNNEISEKSEIFDDQFSVERPDGSNFTLKIRSTKLEDSAMYFCASSPPAMRTEAFFGQGTRLTVV.